This T cell receptor (beta chain) derives from a study of cytomegalovirus exposure and HLA in healthy donors. Study-wide background: When 350 to 500 donors were genotyped, approximately 80% of them were found to fall in the Caucasian-associated ancestry cluster.

Healthy bone marrow donors made up the cohort. Study outcomes and limitations: TCR beta chain V- and J-gene trimming was linked, in a later analysis, to a missense variant in DCLRE1C.

Note on this clone: Its matching antigen is unknown.

Per the germline V gene, CDR1 is SGHTA and CDR2 is FQGNSA. J was trimmed by 4 bases and V by 6 bases; bases with no gene match: 6. The CDR3 sequence is 15 residues long. Amplification used 60 Vbeta primers and 13 Jbeta primers. Sequencing used immunoSEQ multiplex PCR; TCRdb keeps in-frame clones, though not all of them. The table lists some 190,000 clones, 80% of them singletons, with approximately 2.1% in the top ten. This rearrangement joins TRBV7-2 to TRBJ2-5; 12 positions match TRBD2. The sequence came from a woman aged 25-40 years in good health and CMV-seronegative. Sequenced: PBMCs. The CDR3 loop reads CASSSSGGAPETQYF. Here the CDR3 DNA reads TGTGCCAGCAGTTCTAGCGGGGGGGCGCCAGAGACCCAGTACTTC.